The clone carrying this T cell receptor (beta chain) was observed a handful of times. Its antigen is unknown. Once RNA had been extracted, it was reverse transcribed into cDNA to act as the sequencing template. Assay: immunoSEQ multiplex PCR; the TCRdb copy retains only in-frame clones and omits some. This sample has around 100,000 clones, with roughly half found just once. Germline V gene lookup returns CDR1 SEHNR and CDR2 FQNEAQ (reference sequence). The CDR3 spans 15 residues. V lost 5 bases to trimming and J lost 7 bases; unmatched junction nucleotides: 5. The data were obtained in a study of CD8+ T cells in alopecia areata. Findings and limits, study-wide: The study found TCR sharing across patients less clear than in mice, possibly for HLA reasons.

Sequencing input: CD4+ T cells sorted from blood. The V call is TRBV7-9, the J call TRBJ2-1; TRBD2 matches at 13 bases. The clonotype was recovered from a human donor in good health. CDR3 sequence (DNA): TGTGCCAGCAGCGCCGGGACTAGCGGGGAGAATGAGCAGTTCTTC. Protein product: CASSAGTSGENEQFF.